This T cell receptor beta chain was identified in a study of blood T cells in healthy people across ages. Findings of the study overall: Per million T cells, the diversity of TCR beta decreased roughly linearly as age advanced. Without sorted subsets, naive and antigen-experienced compartments could not be conclusively compared.

V lost 2 bases and J lost 0, with 8 bases in between. The CDR3 covers 16 residues. Looked up from germline, CDR1 is SGHVS and CDR2 is FQNEAQ. As concerns this clonotype: The antigen is undetermined.

Next came a second PCR, run for about 7 to 12 cycles, which used a sample-barcoded 5' primer along with a J-beta primer mix. Via MiXCR, TCRdb re-called the 5' RACE reads, giving one row per CDR3 protein. The sample has approximately 940,000 distinct CDR3 sequences; about 48% are singletons. This sequence was found in a young man in good health. The sequencing input was blood. The chain employs TRBV7-8 and TRBJ2-6; D is perhaps TRBD2 (5 bases). The CDR3 region is CASSLSGHSGANVLTF. The CDR3 DNA reads as TGTGCCAGCAGCTTAAGCGGCCACTCTGGGGCCAACGTCCTGACTTTC.